These 28 T cell receptor beta chains were sequenced from one sample in a study of beta chain features in type 1 diabetes. cDNA synthesis used the whole RNA isolate, giving expressed TCRB sequences. Assay used: immunoSEQ multiplex PCR; TCRdb lists only in-frame clones, some missing. The table lists 400,000 to 500,000 clones, 11% to 15% of them singletons, with around 0.039% in the top ten. Sample: naive CD4+ T cells from blood. The receptors were sampled from a man aged 25-45 years in good health.

This clone appeared a few times. The rearrangement links TRBV4-1 to TRBJ2-1, with D tentatively TRBD2 (6 bases). Germline CDR1 is MGHRA and CDR2 is YSYEKL. V dropped 5 bases and J dropped 8 bases, with 19 bases sitting between them. This CDR3 contains 15 residues. This chain's CDR3 is CASSERLVLRHEQFF. CDR3 coding DNA: TGCGCCAGCAGCGAGAGACTAGTCCTACGCCATGAGCAGTTCTTC.

V is TRBV2 and J is TRBJ2-5; a possible D gene is TRBD1 (6 bases). Looked up from germline, CDR1 is SNHLY and CDR2 is FYNNEI. This CDR3 is 15 amino acids long. V was cut by 8 bases and J by 4 bases, with 20 bases left in between. The DNA of the CDR3 is TGTGCCAGCGGCCCTTTCACAGGGTTGGTAGAGACCCAGTACTTC. Protein sequence: CASGPFTGLVETQYF.

The chain links TRBV9 to TRBJ2-3; 8 bases fit TRBD1. Germline loops: CDR1 SGDLS, CDR2 YYNGEE. V trimming: 3 bases; J trimming: 9 bases; junction bases outside the gene matches: 21. This CDR3 comprises 18 residues. CDR3 amino acids: CASSGGQGMGTHYGTQYF. In DNA form, the CDR3 reads TGTGCCAGCAGCGGCGGACAGGGTATGGGAACCCACTACGGCACGCAGTATTTT.

V and J are TRBV30 and TRBJ2-5; D not certain. Germline V gene lookup returns CDR1 GTSNPN and CDR2 SVGIG (reference sequence). The CDR3 spans 13 residues. V was cut by 3 bases and J by 2 bases, with 10 bases left in between. The CDR3 reads CAWRVTFQETQYF. CDR3 coding DNA: TGTGCCTGGAGGGTAACCTTTCAAGAGACCCAGTACTTC. Full variable domain (outside the CDR3, taken from reference TRBV30 and TRBJ2-5): SQTIHQWPATLVQPVGSPLSLECTVEGTSNPNLYWYRQAAGRGLQLLFYSVGIGQISSEVPQNLSASRPQDRQFILSSKKLLLSDSGFYLCAWRVTFQETQYFGPGTRLLVL.

This clone was seen only a few times. The rearrangement joins TRBV15 to TRBJ2-2; no definite D call. There are 15 residues in the CDR3. Trimming left V 8 bases short and J 4 bases short, with 17 bases between. Germline V gives CDR1 LNHNV, CDR2 YYDKDF (reference sequence). The CDR3 nucleotides read TGTGCCACCGGGAACGGCTACCGTCCCACCGGGGAGCTGTTTTTT. This sequence encodes CATGNGYRPTGELFF.

This clone has a handful of counts. The chain has TRBV12-2 and TRBJ2-7; the table's D call of TRBD2 was not tested on the DNA. TRBV12-2 is given as a pseudogene. The CDR3 sequence is 15 residues long. CDR3 loop: CASRPPLWESDEQYV. The CDR3 coding sequence is TGTGCAAGTCGCCCACCCTTGTGGGAGTCGGACGAGCAGTACGTC.

In this sample, this clone turned up a few times. This chain connects TRBV15 to TRBJ2-1; TRBD2 matches 7 bases. The V gene end was trimmed by 4 bases and the J gene end by 8 bases; junction bases not matched to a gene: 17. The CDR3 is 17 amino acids. Germline CDR1 reads LNHNV; CDR2 reads YYDKDF (reference sequence). The CDR3 DNA is TGTGCCACCAGCACCCGGGGTCCGGGAGGAAACAGGTATGAGCAGTTCTTC. Amino acids: CATSTRGPGGNRYEQFF.

This clone has more than one count but fewer than ten. The chain combines TRBV9 with TRBJ1-1; D ambiguous. The CDR3 totals 15 residues. The V gene lost 0 bases and the J gene lost 4 bases, with 13 bases spanning the gap. CDR1 is SGDLS, CDR2 YYNGEE, per germline. CDR3 in amino acids: CASSVAPDDGTEAFF. The CDR3 nucleotides read TGTGCCAGCAGCGTAGCCCCCGATGACGGCACTGAAGCTTTCTTT.

This clone was observed a few times. The chain joins TRBV20-1 to TRBJ1-2; D unclear. Trimming took off 5 bases at V and 8 bases at J, with 12 bases between the two ends. CDR3 length equals 11 residues. Per the germline V gene, CDR1 is DFQATT and CDR2 is SNEGSKA (reference sequence). CDR3 residues: CSASLLSGYTF. The CDR3 DNA reads as TGCAGTGCTTCCCTCCTTTCGGGCTACACCTTC.

This clone has more than one count but fewer than ten. The gene calls are TRBV4-1 and TRBJ2-3, with D unresolved. Germline V gives CDR1 MGHRA, CDR2 YSYEKL. V was cut by 0 bases and J by 3 bases, with 10 bases left in between. This CDR3 contains 15 residues. The CDR3 loop reads CASSQERTVTDTQYF. In nucleotides, the CDR3 is TGCGCCAGCAGCCAAGAAAGAACAGTGACAGATACGCAGTATTTT.

The chain combines TRBV7-9 with TRBJ1-5; the D is unclear. This CDR3 has 12 residues. Germline CDR1 is SEHNR and CDR2 is FQNEAQ (reference sequence). Deletions cut 5 bases from V and 4 bases from J, with 6 bases between. The CDR3 sequence is CASSLPNQPQHF. In DNA, the CDR3 is TGTGCCAGCAGCCTCCCGAATCAGCCCCAGCATTTT.

This clone was recorded a few times. This chain uses TRBV4-3 with TRBJ2-6; D unresolved. This CDR3 spans 15 amino acids. V was shortened by 0 bases and J by 5 bases, with 8 bases between the two germline ends. Germline values: CDR1 LGHNA, CDR2 YSLEER. CDR3 residues: CASSQESWRANVLTF. As DNA, the CDR3 is TGCGCCAGCAGCCAAGAATCCTGGAGGGCCAACGTCCTGACTTTC.

Worth noting for this clone: Other DNA sequences in this sample translate to the same CDR3. This chain connects TRBV7-2 to TRBJ2-5, with D unclear. This CDR3 comprises 12 residues. Trimming cost V 2 bases and J 4 bases, with 5 bases left between them. Germline V lookup: CDR1 SGHTA, CDR2 FQGNSA. DNA of the CDR3: TGTGCCAGCAGCTTACTTTCAGAGACCCAGTACTTC. Its protein is CASSLLSETQYF.

The V and J genes are TRBV7-6 and TRBJ2-3; D ambiguous. CDR3 length: 11 residues. Germline V gene lookup returns CDR1 SGHVS and CDR2 FNYEAQ. V was clipped by 4 bases and J by 6 bases, with 5 bases between them. The CDR3 loop reads CASSSKDTQYF. The CDR3 nucleotides are TGTGCCAGCAGCTCGAAGGATACGCAGTATTTT.

This clone was detected only a few times. The chain combines TRBV4-1 with TRBJ2-4; 10 nucleotides match TRBD1. The CDR3 consists of 17 residues. Germline trimming cut 3 bases from V and 0 bases from J; bases unmatched to any gene: 5. The germline gives CDR1 MGHRA, CDR2 YSYEKL. The CDR3 reads CASSQPGTGVAKNIQYF. Written as DNA, the CDR3 is TGCGCCAGCAGCCAGCCCGGGACAGGGGTAGCCAAAAACATTCAGTACTTC.

This clone has only a few counts. The CDR3 DNA is TGTGCCAGCAATAGCGTGGACACAGATACGCAGTATTTT. This encodes CASNSVDTDTQYF. The chain recombines TRBV7-9 with TRBJ2-3, with a tentative D call TRBD2 (5 bases). Germline CDR1 is SEHNR and CDR2 is FQNEAQ (reference sequence). This CDR3 comprises 13 residues. Trimming took 7 bases from V and 2 from J, leaving 10 bases between them.

V and J are TRBV9 and TRBJ2-1; 8 bases match TRBD2. This CDR3 is built from 15 residues. Losses at the gene ends were 0 bases for V and 5 bases for J; bases not matched to a gene: 4. Germline-derived CDR1 and CDR2 are SGDLS and YYNGEE. The CDR3 sequence: CASSVGQRGNNEQFF. As DNA, the CDR3 is TGTGCCAGCAGCGTAGGCCAGCGGGGGAACAATGAGCAGTTCTTC.

This clone occurred a few times. The genes are TRBV14 and TRBJ1-1; D is unresolved. This CDR3 has 13 amino acids. The germline V and J ends were trimmed by 2 bases and 0 bases, with 4 bases remaining between them. Germline values: CDR1 SGHDN, CDR2 FVKESK. The CDR3 is CASSQLMNTEAFF. CDR3 in DNA: TGTGCCAGCAGCCAACTGATGAACACTGAAGCTTTCTTT. The variable domain in full, with the rest retrieved from reference TRBV14 and TRBJ1-1, is EAGVTQFPSHSVIEKGQTVTLRCDPISGHDNLYWYRRVMGKEIKFLLHFVKESKQDESGMPNNRFLAERTGGTYSTLKVQPAELEDSGVYFCASSQLMNTEAFFGQGTRLTVV.

Only a few counts were recorded for this clone. The chain employs TRBV30 and TRBJ2-1, with 13 bases matching TRBD2. The CDR3 covers 15 residues. Germline trimming cut 4 bases from V and 8 bases from J; bases unmatched to any gene: 8. Germline CDR1 is GTSNPN and CDR2 is SVGIG (reference sequence). CDR3 nucleotide sequence: TGTGCCTGGAAACGACAACTAGCGGGAGGGGATGAGCAGTTCTTC. It specifies CAWKRQLAGGDEQFF.

This clone came up a few times. The chain recombines TRBV2 with TRBJ2-3; D gene ambiguous. With 5 bases removed from V and 7 bases from J, the gap between germline ends came to 7 bases. The length of the CDR3 is 11 residues. The germline CDR1 and CDR2 sequences are SNHLY and FYNNEI. The CDR3 region has the DNA TGTGCCAGCAGTAGCGCCTATACGCAGTATTTT. As protein: CASSSAYTQYF.

This clone was seen a handful of times. The V call is TRBV2, the J call TRBJ2-2; the match to TRBD1 covers 9 bases. Per the germline V gene, CDR1 is SNHLY and CDR2 is FYNNEI. The J segment lost 6 bases and the V segment lost 6 bases, leaving 5 bases of the junction unmatched. There are 14 residues in the CDR3. The CDR3 region is CASSGQGYPGELFF. CDR3 bases: TGTGCCAGCAGCGGACAGGGGTACCCCGGGGAGCTGTTTTTT. The whole variable domain, filled in from reference TRBV2 and TRBJ2-2, reads EPEVTQTPSHQVTQMGQEVILRCVPISNHLYFYWYRQILGQKVEFLVSFYNNEISEKSEIFDDQFSVERPDGSNFTLKIRSTKLEDSAMYFCASSGQGYPGELFFGEGSRLTVL.

V usage is TRBV5-1 and J usage is TRBJ2-3, with a weak D call TRBD2 (5 bases). V was pared by 4 bases and J by 4 bases, with 19 bases between. Germline V lookup: CDR1 SGHRS, CDR2 YFSETQ. The CDR3 sequence is 16 residues long. The CDR3 region has the DNA TGCGCCAGCAGCATGCCGGCCCGGGAAGGGTCAGATACGCAGTATTTT. Translating it yields CASSMPAREGSDTQYF.

J is TRBJ2-6 and V is TRBV7-9; no definite D call. Germline loops: CDR1 SEHNR, CDR2 FQNEAQ (reference sequence). The CDR3 sequence is 14 residues long. V was pared by 0 bases and J by 4 bases, with 4 bases between. CDR3 coding DNA: TGTGCCAGCAGCTTAGCGCTCGGGGCCAACGTCCTGACTTTC. Translation gives CASSLALGANVLTF.

The chain uses TRBV5-6 and TRBJ2-6; no clear D. The CDR3 consists of 16 residues. From germline, CDR1 is SGHDT and CDR2 YYEEEE. Trimming took 0 bases from V and 2 from J, leaving 9 bases between them. Here the CDR3 DNA reads TGTGCCAGCAGCTTGGCCCCAAAACCTGGGGCCAACGTCCTGACTTTC. Translated: CASSLAPKPGANVLTF.

The chain uses TRBV5-4 and TRBJ1-2; D is undetermined. V was clipped by 2 bases and J by 2 bases, with 1 base between them. CDR3 size: 11 residues. The germline V gene encodes CDR1 SGHNT and CDR2 YYREEE (reference sequence). In DNA, the CDR3 is TGTGCCAGCAGCTTAAACTATGGCTACACCTTC. Residues: CASSLNYGYTF.

V usage is TRBV6-5 and J usage is TRBJ1-5, with D possibly TRBD1 on 5 matching bases. The CDR3 sequence is 14 residues long. Trimming stripped 10 bases from V and 6 bases from J, with 19 bases between. CDR1 and CDR2 (germline): MNHEY, SVGAGI. The CDR3 coding sequence is TGTGCCACCAGAAGGGGCGTGGGCCGTCAGCCCCAGCATTTT. Translated: CATRRGVGRQPQHF.

There are a few counts of this clone. The V and J genes are TRBV9 and TRBJ1-2, with a possible D match to TRBD1 (6 bases). Trimming left V 4 bases short and J 4 bases short, with 11 bases between. The CDR3 is 13 amino acids. Germline V gene data show CDR1 as SGDLS and CDR2 as YYNGEE. The CDR3 sequence is CASSSGQIYGYTF. The CDR3 region has the DNA TGTGCCAGCAGCTCAGGACAGATCTATGGCTACACCTTC. The full variable domain, rest sourced from reference TRBV9 and TRBJ1-2, is DSGVTQTPKHLITATGQRVTLRCSPRSGDLSVYWYQQSLDQGLQFLIQYYNGEERAKGNILERFSAQQFPDLHSELNLSSLELGDSALYFCASSSGQIYGYTFGSGTRLTVV.

This clone was seen a handful of times. V is TRBV20-1 and J is TRBJ1-1, with 7 positions matching TRBD1. Per the germline V gene, CDR1 is DFQATT and CDR2 is SNEGSKA (reference sequence). The CDR3 has 11 amino acids. V was pared by 6 bases and J by 10 bases, with 8 bases of the junction left unmatched. The CDR3 sequence: CSATTGERAFF. The CDR3 nucleotides read TGCAGTGCGACAACAGGGGAGAGAGCTTTCTTT.